This T cell receptor beta chain was identified in a study of neoadjuvant anti-PD-1 for oral cavity cancer. Looking at the study overall: Non-progressing patients received a fourth nivolumab dose near day 43, then surgery on days 50-56.

Findings of the study overall: Pretreatment Treg/Th17 ratio correlated inversely with post-treatment tumor clonality.

Repertoires were generated with immunoSEQ multiplex PCR, while TCRdb's copy carries only in-frame clones and drops some. The data contain approximately 12,000 clones, about 64% of them singletons. The CDR3 extends over 14 amino acids. Looked up from germline, CDR1 is MNHEY and CDR2 is SVGAGI. The J segment lost 3 bases and the V segment lost 7 bases, leaving 6 bases of the junction unmatched. Of note for this clone: What it binds is unknown.

Time point reported: after neoadjuvant nivolumab, at surgical resection. Stage II-IVA oral cavity squamous cell carcinoma was new and untreated by systemic or radiation therapy. The TCR sequence derives from a person aged 35-79 years with oral cavity squamous cell carcinoma. Sequenced material: PBMCs, taken after nivolumab (anti-PD-1) treatment. V and J are TRBV6-5 and TRBJ2-1, with 7 bases aligning to TRBD2. In DNA form, the CDR3 reads TGTGCCAGCACGGGGGAGGGCCACTACAATGAGCAGTTCTTC. Protein product: CASTGEGHYNEQFF.